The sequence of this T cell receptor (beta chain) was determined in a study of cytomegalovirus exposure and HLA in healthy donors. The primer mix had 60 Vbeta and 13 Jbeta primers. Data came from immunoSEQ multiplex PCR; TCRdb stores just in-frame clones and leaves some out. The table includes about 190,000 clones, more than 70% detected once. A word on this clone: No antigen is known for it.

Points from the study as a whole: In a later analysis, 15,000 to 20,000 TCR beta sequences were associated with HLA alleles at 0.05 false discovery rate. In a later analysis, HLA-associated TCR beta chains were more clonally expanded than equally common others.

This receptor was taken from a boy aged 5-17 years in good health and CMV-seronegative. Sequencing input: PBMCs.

Here the CDR3 reads CSIVGQSNQPQHF. CDR3 nucleotides: TGCAGCATTGTTGGACAGAGCAATCAGCCCCAGCATTTT. This chain joins TRBV29-1 and TRBJ1-5; possible D gene TRBD1, 6 bases. The germline gives CDR1 SQVTM, CDR2 ANQGSEA. The V gene lost 8 bases and the J gene lost 1 base, with 12 bases spanning the gap. The CDR3 runs 13 residues.